A selection of T cell receptor beta chains follows, all from one sample in a study of shared T cell receptors in the human thymus. Sequenced by immunoSEQ multiplex PCR; TCRdb stores in-frame clones only, minus some. The sample has tens of thousands of clones; nearly 95% are singletons. Material for sequencing was thymocytes. These receptors came from a human donor. The conserved cysteine and the conserved F or W are not part of the CDR3 here. Each record gives: J gene, V gene, CDR3 protein.

TRBJ2-1 | TRBV9 | ASSVGKYSYNEQF
TRBJ2-2 | TRBV11-3 | ASSFTGPSTGELF
TRBJ1-4 | TRBV28 | ASSRRGRMVEKLF
TRBJ2-7 | TRBV7-9 | ASSALGTGVSYEQY
TRBJ1-2 | TRBV27 | AGDGGGRGGYT
TRBJ1-3 | TRBV4-3 | ASSQETGRKSGNTIY
TRBJ2-1 | TRBV4-1 | ASSQGPPNETRLGHNEQF
TRBJ2-2 | TRBV14 | ASSQLTGTGELF
TRBJ1-6 | TRBV6-5 | ASSHRDGGSPLH
TRBJ2-7 | TRBV27 | ASSTKGSYEQY
TRBJ2-3 | TRBV19 | ASSIGGYLGTDTQY
TRBJ2-7 | TRBV4-2 | ASSPGTSGDYEQY
TRBJ1-2 | TRBV10-3 | AISESGTDYGYT
TRBJ2-7 | TRBV4-2 | ASSQDDGDTATSYEQY
TRBJ1-4 | TRBV10-3 | AISESQGQGATNEKLF
TRBJ1-4 | TRBV4-2 | ASSRVGYGKNEKLF
TRBJ1-1 | TRBV4-1 | ASSQGTAMNTEAF
TRBJ2-2 | TRBV7-3 | ASSLGPGRTGELF
TRBJ1-1 | TRBV4-3 | ASSPASPVNTEAF
TRBJ1-2 | TRBV7-3 | ASSHGQGIPYGYT
TRBJ2-1 | TRBV11-2 | ASSLVVGGNEQF
TRBJ1-4 | TRBV4-3 | ASSQLPNEKLF
TRBJ2-7 | TRBV5-1 | ASSLGDPYEQY
TRBJ2-1 | TRBV6-6 | ATSAAPRAYNEQF
TRBJ1-2 | TRBV13 | ASSLGKGPWVYGYT
TRBJ2-3 | TRBV27 | ASRPGQGIPTDTQY
TRBJ1-3 | TRBV5-6 | ASSWGQSHPIY
TRBJ2-2 | TRBV19 | ASSIEDEDTGELF
TRBJ1-1 | TRBV28 | ASSFPLWNTEAF
- | TRBV11-1 | ASSPQEAGVPLYEQY
TRBJ2-6 | TRBV15 | ATSRDTHGVRCSANVLT
TRBJ1-3 | TRBV14 | ASSQERSGNTIY
TRBJ1-1 | TRBV7-6 | ASSSANADRANTEAF
TRBJ2-6 | TRBV12-5 | ASGESSAGQSRANVLT
TRBJ2-7 | TRBV27 | VSEGTGGALSYEQY
TRBJ2-7 | TRBV5-8 | ASTPLGQY
TRBJ2-6 | TRBV27 | ASRTTDRQTSGANVLT
TRBJ1-5 | TRBV27 | ASSLKGGRRGGFQPQH
TRBJ2-7 | TRBV14 | ASSPDRGSYEQY
TRBJ2-3 | TRBV28 | ASSLAGAHTDTQY
TRBJ2-7 | TRBV9 | ASSVSDPRTTSSYEQY
TRBJ1-2 | TRBV6-5 | ASSYWPPQDYGYT
TRBJ1-4 | TRBV29-1 | SVGEIIGEKLF
TRBJ1-5 | TRBV7-2 | ASSPETNRNLSNQPQH
TRBJ2-3 | TRBV5-4 | ATLPRGAMRTDTQY
TRBJ1-2 | TRBV29-1 | SVIGDYGYT
TRBJ2-5 | TRBV5-1 | ASSSPPDGIQETQY
TRBJ2-6 | TRBV11-1 | ASSLAEGGKSGANVLT